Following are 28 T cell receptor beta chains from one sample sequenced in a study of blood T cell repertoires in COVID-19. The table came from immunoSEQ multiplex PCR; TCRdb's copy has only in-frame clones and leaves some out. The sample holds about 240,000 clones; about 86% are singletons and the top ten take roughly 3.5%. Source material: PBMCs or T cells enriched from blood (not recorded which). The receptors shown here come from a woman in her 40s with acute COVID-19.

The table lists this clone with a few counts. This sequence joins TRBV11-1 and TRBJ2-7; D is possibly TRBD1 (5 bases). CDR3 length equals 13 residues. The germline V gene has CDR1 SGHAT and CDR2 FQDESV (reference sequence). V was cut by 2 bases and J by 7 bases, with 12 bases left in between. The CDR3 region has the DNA TGTGCCAGCAGCTTAATACGGACACGGGAGCAGTACTTC. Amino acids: CASSLIRTREQYF.

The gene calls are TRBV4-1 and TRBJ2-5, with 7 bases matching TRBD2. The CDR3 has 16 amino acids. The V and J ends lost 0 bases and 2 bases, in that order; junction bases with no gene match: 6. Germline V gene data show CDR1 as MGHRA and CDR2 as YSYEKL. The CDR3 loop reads CASSQEQRGSQETQYF. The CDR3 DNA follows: TGCGCCAGCAGCCAAGAGCAGCGGGGCTCTCAAGAGACCCAGTACTTC.

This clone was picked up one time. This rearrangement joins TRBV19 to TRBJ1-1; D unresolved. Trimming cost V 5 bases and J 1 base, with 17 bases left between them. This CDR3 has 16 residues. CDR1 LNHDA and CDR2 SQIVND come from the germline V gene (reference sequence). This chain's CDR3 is CASSRWEGEGNTEAFF. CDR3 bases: TGTGCCAGTAGTCGGTGGGAGGGAGAGGGGAACACTGAAGCTTTCTTT. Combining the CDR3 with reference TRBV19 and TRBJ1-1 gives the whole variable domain DGGITQSPKYLFRKEGQNVTLSCEQNLNHDAMYWYRQDPGQGLRLIYYSQIVNDFQKGDIAEGYSVSREKKESFPLTVTSAQKNPTAFYLCASSRWEGEGNTEAFFGQGTRLTVV.

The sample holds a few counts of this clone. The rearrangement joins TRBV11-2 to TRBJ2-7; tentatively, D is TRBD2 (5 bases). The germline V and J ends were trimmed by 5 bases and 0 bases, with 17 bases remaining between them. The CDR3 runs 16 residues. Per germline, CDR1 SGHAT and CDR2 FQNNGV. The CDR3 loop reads CASSPPWPGSSYEQYF. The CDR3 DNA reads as TGTGCCAGCAGCCCACCCTGGCCTGGGAGCTCCTACGAGCAGTACTTC.

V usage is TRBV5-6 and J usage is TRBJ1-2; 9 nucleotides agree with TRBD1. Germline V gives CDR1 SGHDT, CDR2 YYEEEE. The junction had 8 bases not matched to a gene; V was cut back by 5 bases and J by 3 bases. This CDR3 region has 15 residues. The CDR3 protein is CASSFGTGRDYGYTF. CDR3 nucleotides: TGTGCCAGCAGTTTCGGGACAGGGCGGGACTATGGCTACACCTTC.

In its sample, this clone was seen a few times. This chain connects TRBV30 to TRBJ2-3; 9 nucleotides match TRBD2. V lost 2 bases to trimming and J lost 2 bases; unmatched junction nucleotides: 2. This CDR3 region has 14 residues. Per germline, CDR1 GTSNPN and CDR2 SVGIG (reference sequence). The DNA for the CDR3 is TGTGCCTGGAGTCGACTAGCGGTCACAGATACGCAGTATTTT. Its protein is CAWSRLAVTDTQYF.

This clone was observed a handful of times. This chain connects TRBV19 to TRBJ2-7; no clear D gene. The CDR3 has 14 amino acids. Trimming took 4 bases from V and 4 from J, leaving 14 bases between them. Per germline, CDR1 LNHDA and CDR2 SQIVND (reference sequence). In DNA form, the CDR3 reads TGTGCCAGTAGTACGTTGACCTTGAGGTACGAGCAGTACTTC. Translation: CASSTLTLRYEQYF.

CDR3 region: CASSDRQGTPRELFF. CDR3 nucleotide sequence: TGTGCCAGCAGCGACCGACAGGGGACACCTCGGGAGCTGTTTTTT. The chain joins TRBV5-5 to TRBJ2-2, with TRBD1 identical over 8 bases. The CDR3 contains 15 residues. V was pared by 4 bases and J by 9 bases, with 11 bases of the junction left unmatched. CDR1 is SGHKS, CDR2 YYEKEE, per germline (reference sequence).

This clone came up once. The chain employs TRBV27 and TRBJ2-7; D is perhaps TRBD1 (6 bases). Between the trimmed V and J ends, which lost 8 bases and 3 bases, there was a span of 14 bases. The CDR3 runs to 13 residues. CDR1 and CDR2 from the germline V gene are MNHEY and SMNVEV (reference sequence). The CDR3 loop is CASGRQEYYEQYF. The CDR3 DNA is TGTGCCAGCGGTCGACAGGAATACTACGAGCAGTACTTC.

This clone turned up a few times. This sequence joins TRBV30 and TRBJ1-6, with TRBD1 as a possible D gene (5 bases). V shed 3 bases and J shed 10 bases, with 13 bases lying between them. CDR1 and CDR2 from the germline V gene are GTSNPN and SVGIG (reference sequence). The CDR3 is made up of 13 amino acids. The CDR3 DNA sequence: TGTGCCTGGAGAGCAGGGCGGGGGTCACCCCTCCACTTT. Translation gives CAWRAGRGSPLHF.

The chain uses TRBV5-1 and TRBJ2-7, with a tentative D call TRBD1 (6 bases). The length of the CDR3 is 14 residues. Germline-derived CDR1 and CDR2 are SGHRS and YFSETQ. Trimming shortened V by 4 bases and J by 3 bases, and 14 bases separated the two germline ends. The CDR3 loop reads CASSQTGIYYEQYF. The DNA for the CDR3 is TGCGCCAGCAGCCAGACAGGAATATACTACGAGCAGTACTTC.

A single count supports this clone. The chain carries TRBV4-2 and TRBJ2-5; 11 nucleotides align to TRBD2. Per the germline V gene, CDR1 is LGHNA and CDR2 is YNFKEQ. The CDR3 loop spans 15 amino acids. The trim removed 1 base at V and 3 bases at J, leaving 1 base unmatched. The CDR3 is CASSQAGLAEETQYF. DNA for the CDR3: TGTGCCAGCAGCCAAGCGGGACTAGCGGAAGAGACCCAGTACTTC.

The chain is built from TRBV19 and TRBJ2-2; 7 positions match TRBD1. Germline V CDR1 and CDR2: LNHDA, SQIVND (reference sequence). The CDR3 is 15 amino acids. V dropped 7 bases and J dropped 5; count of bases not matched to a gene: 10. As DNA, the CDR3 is TGTGCCAGTACCAACCCAGGGGGTCGGACCGGGGAGCTGTTTTTT. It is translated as CASTNPGGRTGELFF.

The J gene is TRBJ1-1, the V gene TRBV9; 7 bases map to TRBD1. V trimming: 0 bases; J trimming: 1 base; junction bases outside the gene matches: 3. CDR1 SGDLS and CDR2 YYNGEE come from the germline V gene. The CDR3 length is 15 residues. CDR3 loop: CASSVATGRNTEAFF. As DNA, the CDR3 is TGTGCCAGCAGCGTAGCGACAGGGAGGAACACTGAAGCTTTCTTT.

Written as DNA, the CDR3 is TGTGCCAGCAGGGAGGTCTACGAGCAGTACTTC. Residues: CASREVYEQYF. The rearrangement links TRBV6-5 to TRBJ2-7; a weak D match, TRBD2 (5 bases). The CDR3 runs 11 residues. Germline loops: CDR1 MNHEY, CDR2 SVGAGI. The V gene lost 6 bases and the J gene lost 3 bases, with 6 bases spanning the gap.

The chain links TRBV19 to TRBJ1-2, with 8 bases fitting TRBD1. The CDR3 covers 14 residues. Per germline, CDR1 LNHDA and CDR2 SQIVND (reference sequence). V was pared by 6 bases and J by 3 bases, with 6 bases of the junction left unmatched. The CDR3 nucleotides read TGTGCCAGTAGCCGGACAGGGACGGACTATGGCTACACCTTC. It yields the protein CASSRTGTDYGYTF.

CDR3 protein: CASSSGTFNTGELFF. CDR3 bases: TGTGCCAGCAGCTCTGGGACATTTAACACCGGGGAGCTGTTTTTT. V usage is TRBV13 and J usage is TRBJ2-2, with D maybe TRBD1 (6 bases). V shed 4 bases and J shed 2 bases, with 11 bases lying between them. This CDR3 has 15 amino acids. Germline V gene lookup returns CDR1 PRHDT and CDR2 FYEKMQ (reference sequence).

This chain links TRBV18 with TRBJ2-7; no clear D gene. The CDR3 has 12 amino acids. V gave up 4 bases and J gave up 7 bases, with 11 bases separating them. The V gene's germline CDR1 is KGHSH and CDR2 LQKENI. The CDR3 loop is CASSRGYGEQYF. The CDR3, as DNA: TGTGCCAGCTCACGCGGATATGGGGAGCAGTACTTC.

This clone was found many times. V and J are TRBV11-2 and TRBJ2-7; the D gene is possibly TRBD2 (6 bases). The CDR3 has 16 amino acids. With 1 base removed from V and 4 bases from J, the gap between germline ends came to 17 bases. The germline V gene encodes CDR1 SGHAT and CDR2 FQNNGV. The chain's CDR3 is CASSLGAGSISYEQYF. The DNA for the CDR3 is TGTGCCAGCAGCTTAGGAGCCGGGAGTATATCGTACGAGCAGTACTTC. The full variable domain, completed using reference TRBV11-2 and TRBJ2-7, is EAGVAQSPRYKIIEKRQSVAFWCNPISGHATLYWYQQILGQGPKLLIQFQNNGVVDDSQLPKDRFSAERLKGVDSTLKIQPAKLEDSAVYLCASSLGAGSISYEQYFGPGTRLTVT.

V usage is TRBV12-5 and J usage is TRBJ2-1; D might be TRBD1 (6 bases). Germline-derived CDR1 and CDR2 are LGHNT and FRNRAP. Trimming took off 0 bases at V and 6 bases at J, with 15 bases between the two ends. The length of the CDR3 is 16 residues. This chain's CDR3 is CASGLVLGGPPNEQFF. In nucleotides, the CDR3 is TGTGCTAGTGGTTTGGTACTAGGGGGTCCTCCCAATGAGCAGTTCTTC.

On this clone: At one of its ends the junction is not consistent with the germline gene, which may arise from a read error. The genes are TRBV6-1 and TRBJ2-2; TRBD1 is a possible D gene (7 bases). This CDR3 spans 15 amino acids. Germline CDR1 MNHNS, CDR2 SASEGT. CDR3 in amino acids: CASSEGGGNPGELFF. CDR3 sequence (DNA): TGTGCCAGCAGCGAAGGGGGCGGGAACCCCGGGGAGCTGTTTTTT.

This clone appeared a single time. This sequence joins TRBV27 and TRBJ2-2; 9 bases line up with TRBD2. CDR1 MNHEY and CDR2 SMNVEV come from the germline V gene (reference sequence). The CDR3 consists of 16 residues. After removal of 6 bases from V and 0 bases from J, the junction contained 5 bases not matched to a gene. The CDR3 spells CASSRVAGANTGELFF. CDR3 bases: TGTGCCAGCAGCCGCGTAGCGGGAGCGAACACCGGGGAGCTGTTTTTT.

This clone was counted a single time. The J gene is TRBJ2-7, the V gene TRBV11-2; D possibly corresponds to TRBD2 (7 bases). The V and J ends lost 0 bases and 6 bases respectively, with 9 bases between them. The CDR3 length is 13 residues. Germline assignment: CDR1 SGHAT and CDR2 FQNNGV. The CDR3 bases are TGTGCCAGCAGCTTAGAAGGGGGGGGCGAGCAGTACTTC. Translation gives CASSLEGGGEQYF.

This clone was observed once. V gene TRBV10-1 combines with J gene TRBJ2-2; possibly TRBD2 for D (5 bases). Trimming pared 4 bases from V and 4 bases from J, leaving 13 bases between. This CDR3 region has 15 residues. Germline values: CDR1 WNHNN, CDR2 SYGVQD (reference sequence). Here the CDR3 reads CASSALGSGTGELFF. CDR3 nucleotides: TGCGCCAGCAGTGCCCTGGGGAGCGGCACCGGGGAGCTGTTTTTT.

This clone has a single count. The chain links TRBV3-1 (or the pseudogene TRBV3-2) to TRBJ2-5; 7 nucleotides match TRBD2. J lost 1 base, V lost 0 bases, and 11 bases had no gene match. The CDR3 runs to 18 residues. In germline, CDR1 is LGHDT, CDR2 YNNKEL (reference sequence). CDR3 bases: TGTGCCAGCAGCCAAGATCACCCCCTAGCGGCAAGCCAAGAGACCCAGTACTTC. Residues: CASSQDHPLAASQETQYF.

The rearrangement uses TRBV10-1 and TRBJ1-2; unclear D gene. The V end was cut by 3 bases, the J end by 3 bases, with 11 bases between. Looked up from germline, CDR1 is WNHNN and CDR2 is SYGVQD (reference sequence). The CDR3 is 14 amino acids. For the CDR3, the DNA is TGCGCCAGCAGTGAATATGGCAGGCACTATGGCTACACCTTC. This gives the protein CASSEYGRHYGYTF.

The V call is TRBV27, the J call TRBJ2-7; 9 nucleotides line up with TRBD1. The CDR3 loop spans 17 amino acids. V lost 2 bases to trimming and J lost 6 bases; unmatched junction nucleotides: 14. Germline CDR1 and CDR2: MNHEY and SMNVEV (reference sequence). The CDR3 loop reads CASSLPNQGQGVGEQYF. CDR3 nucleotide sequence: TGTGCCAGCAGTTTACCAAACCAGGGACAGGGAGTGGGCGAGCAGTACTTC.

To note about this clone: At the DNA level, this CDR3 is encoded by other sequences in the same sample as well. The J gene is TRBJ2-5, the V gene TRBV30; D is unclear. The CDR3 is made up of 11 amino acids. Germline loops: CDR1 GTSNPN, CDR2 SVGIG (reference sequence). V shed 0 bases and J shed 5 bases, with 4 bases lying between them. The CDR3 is CAWSVQETQYF. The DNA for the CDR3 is TGTGCCTGGAGTGTCCAGGAGACCCAGTACTTC. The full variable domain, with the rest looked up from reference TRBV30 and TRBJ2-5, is SQTIHQWPATLVQPVGSPLSLECTVEGTSNPNLYWYRQAAGRGLQLLFYSVGIGQISSEVPQNLSASRPQDRQFILSSKKLLLSDSGFYLCAWSVQETQYFGPGTRLLVL.